The table lists the clone carrying this T cell receptor (beta chain) with a few counts. Alongside a J-beta primer mix, a sample-barcoded 5' primer served in a second PCR lasting about 7 to 12 cycles. TCRdb independently ran MiXCR on the 5' RACE reads; one entry per CDR3 protein. The sample records hundreds of thousands of distinct CDR3 sequences, under 35% being singletons. Germline values: CDR1 SGHTA, CDR2 FQGNSA. With 2 bases removed from V and 11 bases from J, the gap between germline ends came to 12 bases. The CDR3 is 12 amino acids. This specimen comes from a study of blood T cells in healthy people across ages.

The clonotype comes from a woman older than 75 in good health. This rearrangement joins TRBV7-2 to TRBJ1-1; a possible D gene is TRBD1 (5 bases). The sample comprised blood. The chain's CDR3 is CASSLRQGDAFF. The CDR3, as DNA: TGTGCCAGCAGCTTACGGCAGGGCGACGCTTTCTTT.